These 19 T cell receptor beta chains share one sample of origin, sequenced in a study of patients and donors after allogeneic stem cell transplantation. One entry per CDR3 protein, called by TCRdb with MiXCR from the RT-PCR reads. The sample lists 410,000 or so distinct CDR3 sequences; 16% were seen once. Material for sequencing was blood, either unsorted or a sorted T cell fraction (not recorded which). The receptors were sampled from a human donor who was either an allogeneic HSCT recipient or a stem cell or donor lymphocyte infusion donor (not recorded which). It is not recorded whose cells these are; they may come from a transplant donor.

The table lists this clonotype with a few counts. The chain uses TRBV24-1 and TRBJ2-1; 11 bases fit TRBD2. Germline loops: CDR1 KGHDR, CDR2 SFDVKD. The CDR3 has 17 residues. Trimming took 2 bases from V and 10 from J; bases not matched to a gene: 12. Here the CDR3 DNA reads TGTGCCACCAGTGATTGGGACTTAGCGGGAGGGCGGTGGGAGCAGTTCTTC. It translates to CATSDWDLAGGRWEQFF.

J is TRBJ1-5 and V is TRBV27, with D possibly matching TRBD1 (5 bases). Trimming pared 5 bases from V and 4 bases from J, leaving 12 bases between. Germline CDR1 MNHEY, CDR2 SMNVEV (reference sequence). The CDR3 consists of 14 residues. The CDR3 region has the DNA TGTGCCAGCAGTCCTCGGACACCAAATCAGCCCCAGCATTTT. This translates into CASSPRTPNQPQHF.

This clonotype was recorded at least ten times. A read error may produce the germline difference seen at one junction end. The chain has TRBV12-3 or TRBV12-4 and TRBJ2-2; D gene ambiguous. The CDR3 extends over 11 amino acids. CDR3 sequence reads: CASRNSGELFF. The CDR3 DNA reads as TGTGCCAGCAGGAACTCCGGGGAGCTGTTTTTT.

The chain has TRBV6-2 or TRBV6-3 and TRBJ2-3; possibly TRBD2 for D (6 bases). The CDR3 has 13 residues. The germline V gene encodes CDR1 MNHEY and CDR2 SVGEGT. Trimming cost V 10 bases and J 6 bases, with 17 bases left between them. The CDR3 DNA is TGTGCCATCCGGGACTGGCGATTGGATACGCAGTATTTT. Translated: CAIRDWRLDTQYF.

This clonotype showed up just a few times. V gene TRBV28 combines with J gene TRBJ2-7; 7 bases line up with TRBD1. V lost 5 bases to trimming and J lost 4 bases; unmatched junction nucleotides: 8. In germline, CDR1 is MDHEN, CDR2 SYDVKM. The CDR3 is 14 amino acids. The CDR3 sequence: CASSIGTDAYEQYF. The CDR3 DNA follows: TGTGCCAGCAGTATTGGGACAGATGCGTACGAGCAGTACTTC.

This clonotype has more than one count but fewer than ten. The chain recombines TRBV10-3 with TRBJ2-5; D uncertain. V was trimmed by 2 bases and J by 4 bases, leaving 5 bases between them. CDR1 is ENHRY and CDR2 is SYGVKD in the germline V gene. The CDR3 contains 12 residues. This CDR3 reads CAISEARETQYF. CDR3 nucleotide sequence: TGTGCCATCAGTGAGGCGCGAGAGACCCAGTACTTC.

This clonotype was recorded at least ten times. The chain employs TRBV4-1 and TRBJ2-1; 8 nucleotides line up with TRBD2. Germline V lookup: CDR1 MGHRA, CDR2 YSYEKL. This CDR3 has 16 amino acids. Germline trimming cut 1 base from V and 6 bases from J; bases unmatched to any gene: 8. Written as DNA, the CDR3 is TGCGCCAGCAGCCAAGTACGAGCGGGAGTGAGCAATGAGCAGTTCTTC. Its translation: CASSQVRAGVSNEQFF.

The rearrangement uses TRBV9 and TRBJ1-1; tentative D call: TRBD1 (5 bases). V dropped 0 bases and J dropped 3 bases, with 9 bases sitting between them. Germline V gene lookup returns CDR1 SGDLS and CDR2 YYNGEE. The CDR3 spans 14 residues. The CDR3 is CASSVAGRDTEAFF. CDR3 sequence (DNA): TGTGCCAGCAGCGTAGCGGGCAGGGACACTGAAGCTTTCTTT.

The V call is TRBV6-1, the J call TRBJ1-5; tentatively, D is TRBD1 (5 bases). Germline V gene sequence: CDR1 MNHNS, CDR2 SASEGT. V gave up 0 bases and J gave up 2 bases, with 8 bases separating them. The CDR3 is 15 amino acids. The CDR3 coding sequence is TGTGCCAGCAGTGAAGCGCGGGGGGGCAATCAGCCCCAGCATTTT. As protein: CASSEARGGNQPQHF.

The chain recombines TRBV20-1 with TRBJ1-2, with 9 bases lining up with TRBD1. V gave up 4 bases and J gave up 5 bases; unmatched junction bases: 5. The CDR3 has 13 residues. Looked up from germline, CDR1 is DFQATT and CDR2 is SNEGSKA (reference sequence). This CDR3 reads CSAIPGQGYGYTF. The DNA of the CDR3 is TGCAGTGCTATCCCGGGACAGGGTTATGGCTACACCTTC.

The gene calls are TRBV6-7 and TRBJ1-5; the D is unclear. TRBV6-7 counts as an open reading frame of uncertain function. Trimming left V 7 bases short and J 0 bases short, with 13 bases between. This CDR3 is 15 amino acids long. CDR3 sequence reads: CASTQAGSSNQPQHF. CDR3 coding DNA: TGTGCCAGCACCCAGGCGGGATCTAGCAATCAGCCCCAGCATTTT.

This clonotype was observed a few times. V usage is TRBV16 and J usage is TRBJ2-2, with D unclear. The CDR3 extends over 14 amino acids. The V end lost 1 base, the J end lost 1 base, and 4 bases lay between the germline ends. Germline CDR1 and CDR2: KGHSY and FQNENV. CDR3 bases: TGTGCCAGCAGCCAATTGAAGAACACCGGGGAGCTGTTTTTT. Protein sequence: CASSQLKNTGELFF.

The chain joins TRBV6-1 to TRBJ1-6; D is undetermined. V dropped 4 bases and J dropped 11 bases, with 6 bases sitting between them. The CDR3 sequence is 11 residues long. CDR1 and CDR2 (germline): MNHNS, SASEGT. CDR3 residues: CASSVTTPLHF. CDR3 nucleotides: TGTGCCAGCAGTGTTACTACACCCCTCCACTTT.

This clonotype was seen only a few times. The chain combines TRBV7-9 with TRBJ1-1; D is possibly TRBD1 (5 bases). Germline CDR1 SEHNR, CDR2 FQNEAQ (reference sequence). This CDR3 spans 13 amino acids. Trimming cost V 3 bases and J 5 bases, with 10 bases left between them. This CDR3 reads CASSLAGKTEAFF. DNA of the CDR3: TGTGCCAGCAGCTTGGCAGGGAAGACTGAAGCTTTCTTT.

J is TRBJ2-7 and V is TRBV10-3; D unclear. The germline gives CDR1 ENHRY, CDR2 SYGVKD. The CDR3 loop spans 13 amino acids. Trimming took 8 bases from V and 0 from J, leaving 11 bases between them. CDR3 in DNA: TGTGCCATCGCGACTGTGAGCTCCTACGAGCAGTACTTC. Protein product: CAIATVSSYEQYF.

This clonotype was observed a few times. The J gene is TRBJ2-2, the V gene TRBV6-5, with 10 bases that match TRBD2. V shed 0 bases and J 6 bases; nucleotides not matched to a gene: 13. The CDR3 length is 19 residues. Germline lookup yields CDR1 MNHEY and CDR2 SVGAGI. The DNA for the CDR3 is TGTGCCAGCAGTTACTCGAGTACTCTAGCGGGGGCCCCGGCCGGGGAGCTGTTTTTT. Protein: CASSYSSTLAGAPAGELFF.

This rearrangement joins TRBV12-3 or TRBV12-4 to TRBJ2-4; D is possibly TRBD2 (6 bases). V lost 3 bases, J lost 14 bases, and 11 bases lay in between. The CDR3 runs to 11 residues. The CDR3 region is CASSFGGVKYF. The CDR3 region has the DNA TGTGCCAGCAGTTTCGGGGGTGTTAAGTACTTC.

This clonotype was seen repeatedly, ten times or more. The chain has TRBV29-1 and TRBJ1-1, with D hard to call. The CDR3 is 10 amino acids. Germline V CDR1 and CDR2: SQVTM, ANQGSEA. Between the trimmed V and J ends, which lost 7 bases and 0 bases, there was a span of 3 bases. The CDR3 region is CSGLNTEAFF. Written as DNA, the CDR3 is TGCAGCGGGCTGAACACTGAAGCTTTCTTT.

This clonotype appeared many times. The rearrangement uses TRBV6-5 and TRBJ2-1, with no clear D. Trimming left V 6 bases short and J 4 bases short, with 10 bases between. CDR3 length equals 13 residues. CDR1 and CDR2 (germline): MNHEY, SVGAGI. The CDR3 bases are TGTGCCAGCAGCCTGACGGGTTACAATGAGCAGTTCTTC. Its protein product is CASSLTGYNEQFF.